This TCR beta chain is from a study of shared clonotypes between healthy human individuals. Study observations and caveats: The genetic and exposure-history diversity represented was limited by few donors.

The CDR3 has 17 residues. Looked up from germline, CDR1 is SGDLS and CDR2 is YYNGEE. Trimming cost V 0 bases and J 5 bases; bases outside gene matches: 9. Loaded into unsorted PBMC replicate PCRs was 300 ng DNA, tens of thousands of T cell genomes. As handled by the study authors: Junction-only immunoSEQ data arrived without quality scores, meaning filtering differed. TCRdb's copy holds only in-frame clones and misses some; the assay was immunoSEQ multiplex PCR. That table supplies the V and J calls and clone size; D and trimming were determined from the DNA. This sample has about half a million clones; over 70% occur once, and the top ten carry about 13%. Comment on this clone: Its target is unknown.

The TCR sequence derives from a woman aged 40 to 50 in good health. Some clones in this sample may be carry-over from other donors' samples. The genes are TRBV9 and TRBJ2-2; TRBD2 matches at 8 bases. The sequenced sample was PBMCs. In DNA form, the CDR3 reads TGTGCCAGCAGCGTAGACCCCCCCGCTAGCGGGACCGGGGAGCTGTTTTTT. Translating it yields CASSVDPPASGTGELFF.